This TCR beta chain comes out of a study of T cells in Graves' hyperthyroidism and ophthalmopathy. Ophthalmopathy patients had moderate-to-severe active disease, CAS ≥3, NOSPECS ≥4, and disease duration under 3 months. Uncontrolled infection, other autoimmune disease, pregnancy or lactation disqualified patients from enrolment. The TCR beta CDR3 regions underwent amplification using RNA transcripts as the source. The HTBI primer set served for first-round RT-PCR of the TCR CDR3. Using its own MiXCR run on the multiplex PCR reads, TCRdb lists one record per CDR3 protein. Of about half a million distinct CDR3 sequences listed, approximately 25% are singletons. Findings of the study overall: In the analysis, a 13 V-J model separated ophthalmopathy from stable hyperthyroidism.

The CDR3 spans 15 residues. Looked up from germline, CDR1 is DFQATT and CDR2 is SNEGSKA (reference sequence). Trimming shortened V by 3 bases and J by 2 bases, and 16 bases separated the two germline ends. With regard to this clonotype: The antigen is not known.

This TCR derives from a woman in her twenties or thirties with Graves' ophthalmopathy. Sequencing input: blood. V gene TRBV20-1 combines with J gene TRBJ2-5; D might be TRBD1 (6 bases). The CDR3 DNA follows: TGCAGTGCTAGGCGTGTTCACAGGGTGCAAGAGACCCAGTACTTC. Translated, it gives CSARRVHRVQETQYF.